The present entry profiles one TCR beta chain with its context. Antigen specificity is unknown. This sample was included in a study of early T cells in non-severe SARS-CoV-2 infection. Study background: The study sequenced bulk RNA from unsorted whole blood, with chains unpaired. Study-level findings and limits: Sequences matched to VDJdb favored anti-spike CD8 responses, while private and CD4 specificities were missed.

The library protocol tagged individual cDNA molecules with unique molecular identifiers. Using its own MiXCR run on the 5' RACE reads, TCRdb lists one record per CDR3 protein. The table shows tens of thousands of distinct CDR3 sequences, with 9.5% to 15% occurring only once. Per the germline V gene, CDR1 is SGHTA and CDR2 is FQGTGA. The CDR3 has 15 amino acids. V lost 5 bases to trimming and J lost 8 bases; unmatched junction nucleotides: 10. This receptor was identified in an adult who was a healthcare worker with PCR-confirmed SARS-CoV-2 infection or an uninfected control (not recorded which). Sequenced input: whole blood. V usage is TRBV7-3 and J usage is TRBJ2-1; 9 nucleotides agree with TRBD2. DNA for the CDR3: TGTGCCAGCAGCCAGGGACTAGCAGGAATGGATGAGCAGTTCTTC. Protein product: CASSQGLAGMDEQFF.